Listed below are T cell receptor beta chains from one sample, sequenced in a study of blood T cell repertoires in COVID-19. Some clones are missing from TCRdb's copy, which holds only in-frame ones; the method was immunoSEQ multiplex PCR. The profile shows fewer than 250,000 clones, 70% to 85% of them singletons. Sequencing was done on a sample of PBMCs or T cells enriched from blood (not recorded which). The receptors originated from a man aged 55 to 70 who had recovered from COVID-19. Each CDR3 is given without its conserved first and last residue.

v_gene	len	j_gene	CDR3aa
TRBV19	12	TRBJ1-5	ASSPGGGNQLQH
TRBV29-1	11	TRBJ2-5	SVEVPSQETQY
TRBV27	14	TRBJ2-2	ASSFSGTANTGELF
TRBV27	14	TRBJ1-3	ASSSYAGTAGNTIY
TRBV5-1	16	TRBJ1-6	ASSLASNIDSYNSPLH
TRBV18	14	TRBJ2-6	ASSPARDFGANVLT
TRBV5-1	12	TRBJ2-1	ASHLGLAADEQF
TRBV7-9	14	TRBJ1-1	ASSRGRDREGTEAF
TRBV19	11	TRBJ2-1	ASSIGQPGEQF
TRBV7-9	16	TRBJ1-3	ASSPRTGGRFSGNTIY
TRBV6-5	12	TRBJ1-4	ASTRSGFYEKLF
TRBV5-1	15	TRBJ2-3	ASSLLGLAGSTDTQY
TRBV27	14	TRBJ2-2	ASSPRTYPNTGELF
TRBV3-1/TRBV3-2	11	TRBJ1-2	ASSQGQGYGYT
TRBV6-5	11	TRBJ2-1	ASSYGRSGEQF
TRBV9	11	TRBJ1-6	ASSVREGSPLH
TRBV15	17	TRBJ2-7	ATSRLELIQGPIVYEQY
TRBV3-1/TRBV3-2	13	TRBJ2-7	ASSQDNRYFDEQY
TRBV7-2	12	TRBJ1-5	ASSQGDTNQPQH
TRBV5-1	11	TRBJ2-7	ASSLWTGGEQY
TRBV16	11	TRBJ2-2	ASSQSRVGELF
TRBV19	13	TRBJ1-5	ASSIAAGRNQPQH
TRBV7-8	13	TRBJ2-2	ASSLFTVYTGELF
TRBV5-6	12	TRBJ2-2	ASSLHRNTGELF
TRBV7-9	13	TRBJ1-1	ASSARTGGHTEAF
TRBV5-1	14	TRBJ2-6	ASSTGGSTGANVLT
TRBV11-2	12	TRBJ2-5	ASSPNARGETQY
TRBV7-2	15	TRBJ2-1	ASSSVGLAGPARGQF
TRBV12-3/TRBV12-4	11	TRBJ1-2	ASSTSTHYGYT
TRBV5-1	14	TRBJ2-1	ASSPTGGGAYNEQF
TRBV14	13	TRBJ2-1	ASSLYRGRLNEQF
TRBV3-1/TRBV3-2	15	TRBJ2-7	ASSQDPRRGLTYEQY
TRBV9	15	TRBJ1-2	ASSAWDSIPANYGYT
TRBV19	14	TRBJ1-1	ASSIIPGQMNTEAF
TRBV7-9	15	TRBJ1-3	ASSSFTGTGAGNTIY
TRBV13	14	TRBJ2-7	ASSLNGQGAGYEQY
TRBV11-3	13	TRBJ2-2	ASSLDTGRHGELF
TRBV19	16	TRBJ2-3	ASSTEGLAGGGTDTQY
TRBV27	11	TRBJ1-1	ASSSYRNTEAF
TRBV6-5	12	TRBJ2-6	ASSGSSGANVLT
TRBV7-9	10	TRBJ1-5	ASSQGNQPQH
TRBV13	13	TRBJ2-1	ASSKTGTRGNEQF
TRBV20-1	12	TRBJ2-7	SASGGVVSYEQY
TRBV19	11	TRBJ2-5	ASSLGRGETQY